The T cell receptor beta chain under discussion was sequenced for a study of technical replicates of blood from several donors. The V segment lost 6 bases and the J segment 8 bases; nucleotides outside the gene matches: 9. This CDR3 contains 13 residues. Germline lookup yields CDR1 SGHNT and CDR2 YYREEE (reference sequence). The assay was immunoSEQ multiplex PCR, and TCRdb's table has in-frame clones only and misses some. The table has around 83,000 clones, 75% to 95% seen once. The sample was T cells isolated from PBMCs. This sequence originates from a human donor in good health. Some clones in this sample may be carry-over from other donors' samples. The gene calls are TRBV5-4 and TRBJ2-7; 9 positions match TRBD2. The CDR3 here is CASTTGTSSQQYF. DNA for the CDR3: TGTGCCAGCACGACCGGGACTAGCTCCCAGCAGTACTTC.